Presented here are 11 T cell receptor beta chains from one specimen sequenced in a study of T cells in localized non-small cell lung cancer. Assay used: immunoSEQ multiplex PCR; TCRdb lists only in-frame clones, some missing. The table includes approximately 41,000 clones, roughly nine tenths detected once. The source was peripheral blood, collected before any cancer treatment. Receptor source: a woman between 18 and 55 years old with stage III lung adenocarcinoma.

V gene TRBV19 combines with J gene TRBJ2-7; 7 bases map to TRBD2. This CDR3 is built from 16 residues. CDR1 and CDR2 (germline): LNHDA, SQIVND (reference sequence). Trimming cost V 5 bases and J 1 base; bases outside gene matches: 11. CDR3 sequence: CASSPRSSGQSYEQYF. For the CDR3, the DNA is TGTGCCAGTAGTCCTCGCAGTAGCGGGCAATCCTACGAGCAGTACTTC.

The chain is built from TRBV5-4 and TRBJ1-2; 10 nucleotides agree with TRBD1. Germline CDR1 is SGHNT and CDR2 is YYREEE (reference sequence). The junction had 15 bases not matched to a gene; V was cut back by 6 bases and J by 7 bases. The CDR3 is 16 amino acids. In DNA, the CDR3 is TGTGCCAGCACCTCGGGTAGGGGACAGGGGCGAGTTGGCTACACCTTC. The encoded protein is CASTSGRGQGRVGYTF.

About this clone itself: This may be a read error: a much more frequent sequence differs by one nucleotide. V is TRBV7-8 and J is TRBJ1-2; D gene unclear. Germline CDR1 is SGHVS and CDR2 is FQNEAQ. The CDR3 runs to 13 residues. The V gene lost 5 bases and the J gene lost 1 base, with 8 bases spanning the gap. CDR3 DNA sequence: TGTGCCAGCAGCCTGGACCTTAACTATGGCTACACCTTC. Translated: CASSLDLNYGYTF.

This rearrangement joins TRBV9 to TRBJ2-5, with TRBD2 matching over 9 bases. The CDR3 runs to 16 residues. CDR1 and CDR2 (germline): SGDLS, YYNGEE. With V trimmed by 0 bases and J by 2 bases, 5 bases remained unmatched. CDR3 nucleotide sequence: TGTGCCAGCAGCGTAGCTACGGGACTAGCACAAGAGACCCAGTACTTC. It yields the protein CASSVATGLAQETQYF. Based on the CDR3 plus reference TRBV9 and TRBJ2-5, the full variable domain is DSGVTQTPKHLITATGQRVTLRCSPRSGDLSVYWYQQSLDQGLQFLIQYYNGEERAKGNILERFSAQQFPDLHSELNLSSLELGDSALYFCASSVATGLAQETQYFGPGTRLLVL.

This sequence joins TRBV9 and TRBJ2-5; D unresolved. CDR1 SGDLS and CDR2 YYNGEE come from the germline V gene. This CDR3 contains 12 residues. The ends were cut back, 2 bases at V and 5 bases at J, with 7 bases in the middle. This chain's CDR3 is CASSVLGETQYF. CDR3 nucleotide sequence: TGTGCCAGCAGCGTCTTGGGGGAGACCCAGTACTTC.

The chain recombines TRBV6-5 with TRBJ2-7; 8 nucleotides line up with TRBD2. This CDR3 region has 15 residues. Germline V lookup: CDR1 MNHEY, CDR2 SVGAGI. Trimming cost V 6 bases and J 0 bases; bases outside gene matches: 7. The CDR3 DNA sequence: TGTGCCAGCAGGAGAGAGCGGGGGCCCTCCTACGAGCAGTACTTC. Translation: CASRRERGPSYEQYF.

The rearrangement uses TRBV25-1 and TRBJ1-3, with a tentative D call TRBD1 (5 bases). CDR1 is MGHDK, CDR2 SYGVNS, per germline. This CDR3 region has 15 residues. V gave up 7 bases and J gave up 1 base, with 14 bases separating them. The CDR3 bases are TGTGCCAGCACGCCTCCAGGGAGGTCTGGAAACACCATATATTTT. Translation: CASTPPGRSGNTIYF. The full variable domain, completed using reference TRBV25-1 and TRBJ1-3, is EADIYQTPRYLVIGTGKKITLECSQTMGHDKMYWYQQDPGMELHLIHYSYGVNSTEKGDLSSESTVSRIRTEHFPLTLESARPSHTSQYLCASTPPGRSGNTIYFGEGSWLTVV.

This chain connects TRBV19 to TRBJ2-1; 14 positions match TRBD2. The CDR3 is 15 residues long. Trimming at V came to 4 bases and at J to 7 bases, leaving 3 bases not matched to a gene. CDR1 and CDR2 from the germline V gene are LNHDA and SQIVND (reference sequence). The CDR3 region is CASSRTSGGLNEQFF. Written as DNA, the CDR3 is TGTGCCAGTAGTAGGACTAGCGGGGGGCTAAATGAGCAGTTCTTC.

The chain carries TRBV7-9 and TRBJ1-6; D perhaps matches TRBD1 (5 bases). Trimming took off 5 bases at V and 10 bases at J, with 15 bases between the two ends. The germline V gene has CDR1 SEHNR and CDR2 FQNEAQ (reference sequence). The CDR3 sequence is 14 residues long. The DNA of the CDR3 is TGTGCCAGCAGCCACCACCAGGGAAAGTCACCCCTCCACTTT. It yields the protein CASSHHQGKSPLHF. The entire variable domain, with the rest obtained from reference TRBV7-9 and TRBJ1-6, is as follows: DTGVSQNPRHKITKRGQNVTFRCDPISEHNRLYWYRQTLGQGPEFLTYFQNEAQLEKSRLLSDRFSAERPKGSFSTLEIQRTEQGDSAMYLCASSHHQGKSPLHFGNGTRLTVT.

CDR3 nucleotides: TGTGCCAGTATAAAGAACACTGAAGCTTTCTTT. This translates into CASIKNTEAFF. The chain links TRBV19 to TRBJ1-1; D not resolved. CDR1 and CDR2 from the germline V gene are LNHDA and SQIVND (reference sequence). Trimming took off 7 bases at V and 1 base at J, with 4 bases between the two ends. The CDR3 runs to 11 residues.

The genes are TRBV9 and TRBJ2-7, with D perhaps matching TRBD1 or TRBD2 (5 bases each). This CDR3 has 17 amino acids. Trimming stripped 6 bases from V and 3 bases from J, with 25 bases between. CDR1 SGDLS and CDR2 YYNGEE come from the germline V gene. The CDR3 region is CASTPRDAVRLCYEQYF. The DNA for the CDR3 is TGTGCCAGCACCCCCAGGGACGCAGTAAGATTGTGCTACGAGCAGTACTTC. Full variable domain (missing parts from reference TRBV9 and TRBJ2-7): DSGVTQTPKHLITATGQRVTLRCSPRSGDLSVYWYQQSLDQGLQFLIQYYNGEERAKGNILERFSAQQFPDLHSELNLSSLELGDSALYFCASTPRDAVRLCYEQYFGPGTRLTVT.